This TCR beta chain was recovered during a study of beta chain features in type 1 diabetes. Notes on the study in general: All four CD4+ subsets of Type 1 diabetes patients contained TCRB CDR3s that were moderately but significantly shorter.

Turning to this clone: Its antigen remains unknown. Germline and junction disagree at one end, which may indicate a read error.

CDR1 is MNHEY, CDR2 SVGAGI, per germline. The CDR3 covers 15 residues. The isolated RNA, all of it, was reverse transcribed, so expressed TCRB transcripts were what got sequenced. Clones were sequenced by immunoSEQ multiplex PCR, and TCRdb holds only the in-frame ones, with some missing. The table lists roughly 730,000 clones, over 10% of them singletons. Each donor gave one heparinised blood draw averaging about 100 mL. The chain joins TRBV6-5 to TRBJ2-2; 8 positions agree with TRBD1. The TCR comes from a man aged 18 to 35 with type 1 diabetes. The sequencing input was naive CD4+ T cells from blood. The CDR3 sequence is CASSPGQGNIGELFF. The CDR3 DNA reads TGTGCCAGCAGCCCCGGACAGGGAAACATCGGGGAGCTGTTTTTT.